This T cell receptor beta chain was obtained from a study of blood T cell repertoires in COVID-19 (dated by TCRdb to about 2020). Concerning the study at large: The collaborator samples originated in the United States, Italy and Spain and spanned the acute and convalescent phases of COVID-19. Where HLA class I and class II types were available, the types were taken from metadata supplied by the sample provider, not from assay-based typing. The prospective study material was composed of cDNA or gDNA derived from T cells, B-cell-depleted T cells, or PBMCs. Sample metadata almost always included a de-identified subject ID, COVID-19 status, age in years and sex. The samples were drawn from the first 160 participants of the ongoing ImmuneRACE study and from over a thousand subjects provided by 6 global collaborators. The repertoires were released in a freely available public database intended as a resource for research on the immune response to SARS-CoV-2. Deeply sampled blood TCRbeta repertoires from subjects exposed to, actively infected with, or recovered from COVID-19 were included in the dataset.

About this clone itself: Its binding antigen is unknown. No base quality information exists; no much larger clone differs at one position.

In the prospective study, participants were about 18 to 100 years old, resided in about two dozen geographic areas of the United States, and were enrolled through a virtual design. In the prospective study, cohorts were assigned on the basis of participant-reported clinical history obtained from a screening survey and a study questionnaire. ImmuneRACE Cohort 3 recovered participants were defined by two consecutive negative NP/OP PCR tests, healthcare professional clearance, or symptom resolution. Each participant in the prospective study had whole blood, serum and a nasopharyngeal or oropharyngeal swab collected by mobile phlebotomists. Participants in the prospective study had the option to provide additional blood draws and questionnaires over a 2-month period. Prospective study blood samples were shipped either frozen or at room temperature before DNA extraction. TCRbeta CDR3 regions were amplified from genomic DNA by means of the immunoSEQ Assay, a bias-controlled multiplex PCR. In the source study's methods: The number of nucleated cells in each sample was estimated from the amplification of reference gene primers within the assay. To quantify the absolute abundance of each unique TCRbeta CDR3 rearrangement, sequence reads were collapsed and filtered. For each sample, productive Simpson clonality was calculated by taking the square root of Simpson's diversity index across productive rearrangements. Sourced from immuneACCESS, this table was stored by TCRdb with only in-frame sequences that have V and J called. A share of the clones is absent; for the studies checked, an unresolved V gene accounts for under half, and the remainder has no known explanation. Clonal size and the V and J genes are those of that table, whereas D and trimming came from the DNA. The sample contains 100,000 to 150,000 clones, around 88% of them found a single time. The ten largest clones add up to 2% to 2.5% of the sample.

Results the study describes overall, beyond this receptor: Clinical and demographic metadata were provided uncurated, with the amount varying by source and participant.

The V and J ends are trimmed by 0 bases and 4 bases, leaving 13 bases between them. Sequences MGHRA (CDR1) and YSYEKL (CDR2) are obtained from the germline V gene. Its CDR3 holds 16 amino acids, cysteine through phenylalanine. The only DNA kept is the CDR3, 48 bases in frame from the first base. This chain is built from TRBV4-1 and TRBJ1-5; there is no confident call for the D gene. The sequencing sample was made of PBMCs or T cells enriched from blood (not recorded which). The source of this sequence is a woman aged 45-65 years who had recovered from COVID-19. The nucleotide sequence reads as follows: TGCGCCAGCAGCCAAGAGCCAAACCCTAATAATCAGCCCCAGCATTTT. Its product reads: CASSQEPNPNNQPQHF.